This T cell receptor (beta chain) is from a study of T-cell reconstitution after alpha-beta-depleted transplantation in children. This clonotype occurred many times. From germline, CDR1 is SGHRS and CDR2 YFSETQ. With 3 bases clipped from V and 8 bases from J, the junction kept 10 bases outside the gene matches. This CDR3 contains 15 residues. Unique molecular identifiers were incorporated during preparation of the TCRbeta library. Via MiXCR, TCRdb re-called the PCR reads, giving one row per CDR3 protein. Among approximately 500,000 distinct CDR3 sequences, under 12% were seen once, and the ten largest hold 2%.

This sequence joins TRBV5-1 and TRBJ2-1, with 8 bases that match TRBD2. The sequencing here drew on PBMCs, taken before TCRalphabeta/CD19-depleted stem cell transplant. This clonotype was sampled from a child younger than 10 with inherited bone marrow failure, due to receive a stem cell transplant. Here the CDR3 reads CASSYSPGLVDEQFF. CDR3 in DNA: TGCGCCAGCAGCTATAGCCCGGGACTAGTTGATGAGCAGTTCTTC.